The clone carrying this T cell receptor (beta chain) was detected only once. Its antigen is not identified. This clone may be a read error of a much larger clone one base away. It was with a sample-barcoded 5' primer and a J-beta primer mix that a second PCR of roughly 7 to 12 cycles was run. A 12-random-nucleotide template-switch adaptor tagged each cDNA molecule. MiXCR, applied by TCRdb to the 5' RACE reads, yields one record per CDR3 protein. The sample carries some 1.5 million distinct CDR3 sequences, 28% recorded once. This sample was included in a study of blood T cells in healthy people across ages. The CDR3 runs to 14 residues. Germline-derived CDR1 and CDR2 are MNHEY and SVGAGI. Donors ranged from roughly 6 to 90 years old and were healthy Caucasians in Russia. Overall study results and limits: The recorded TCR beta diversity per million T cells decreased in a roughly linear manner with age.

V gene TRBV6-5 combines with J gene TRBJ1-1; maybe TRBD1 (6 bases). The sample comprised blood. The source of this sequence is a woman aged 30 to 39 in good health. CDR3 loop: CASSQQGGRTGAFF. The CDR3, as DNA: TGTGCCAGCAGTCAACAGGGAGGTCGGACTGGAGCTTTCTTT.